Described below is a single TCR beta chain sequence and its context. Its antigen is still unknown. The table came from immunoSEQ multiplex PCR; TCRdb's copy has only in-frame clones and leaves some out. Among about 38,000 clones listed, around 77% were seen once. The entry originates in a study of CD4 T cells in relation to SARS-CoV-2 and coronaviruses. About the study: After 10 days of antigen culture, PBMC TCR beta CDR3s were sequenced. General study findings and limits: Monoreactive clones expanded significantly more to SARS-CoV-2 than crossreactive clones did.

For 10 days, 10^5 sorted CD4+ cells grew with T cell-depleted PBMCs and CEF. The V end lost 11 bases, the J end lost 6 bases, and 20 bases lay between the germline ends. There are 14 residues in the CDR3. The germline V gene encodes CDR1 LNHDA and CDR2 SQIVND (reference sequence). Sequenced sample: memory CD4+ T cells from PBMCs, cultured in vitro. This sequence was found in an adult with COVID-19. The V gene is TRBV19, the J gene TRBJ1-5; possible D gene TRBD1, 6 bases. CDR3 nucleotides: TGTGCCCGCCTTGCAGGGGAGTTGAGTCAGCCCCAGCATTTT. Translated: CARLAGELSQPQHF.